Shown below are 18 T cell receptor beta chains from a single sample sequenced in a study of blood T cells in healthy people across ages (dated by TCRdb to between 2014 and 2016). The library was obtained by 5' RACE. Sequenced on an Illumina HiSeq 2500. A second PCR of 7 to 11 cycles was performed with a sample-barcoded 5' primer and a J-beta primer mix. TCRdb's own reprocessing of the public reads used fastp at Q25 and MiXCR and kept productive beta chains. Entries that share a CDR3 protein sequence are merged under the most common genes and DNA. Counted in this sample were 850,000 to 1,100,000 distinct CDR3 sequences; around two fifths of them appeared once. Of the sample, around 13% falls within the top ten clones. Sequencing was done on a sample of blood. All receptors derive from a man aged 18 to 30 in good health.

The CDR3 bases are TGTGCCAGCAGCCTCAGACAGGGTCTACTTACTAACTATGGCTACACCTTC. This sequence encodes CASSLRQGLLTNYGYTF. V is TRBV7-2 and J is TRBJ1-2, with 7 bases aligning to TRBD1. Trimming at V came to 5 bases and at J to 0 bases, leaving 12 bases not matched to a gene. CDR1 is SGHTA, CDR2 FQGNSA, per germline. The CDR3 covers 17 residues.

This chain uses TRBV18 with TRBJ2-4; D unresolved. Germline loops: CDR1 KGHSH, CDR2 LQKENI. This CDR3 is built from 16 residues. V was shortened by 2 bases and J by 0 bases, with 11 bases between the two germline ends. The CDR3 nucleotides are TGTGCCAGCTCACCAATGGGCCTGACAGCCAAAAACATTCAGTACTTC. Its translation: CASSPMGLTAKNIQYF.

This clonotype was seen a few times. CDR3 in DNA: TGCAGTGCCCCAATCGGGGGAACGGGAGCTGCTAACTATGGCTACACCTTC. The encoded protein is CSAPIGGTGAANYGYTF. V usage is TRBV20-1 and J usage is TRBJ1-2; possibly TRBD1 for D (5 bases). The CDR3 covers 17 residues. Trimming cost V 6 bases and J 0 bases, with 23 bases left between them. Germline assignment: CDR1 DFQATT and CDR2 SNEGSKA (reference sequence).

This clonotype has just a few counts. J is TRBJ1-2 and V is TRBV10-3; D is undetermined. Trimming cost V 3 bases and J 5 bases, with 13 bases left between them. Germline CDR1 and CDR2: ENHRY and SYGVKD. The CDR3 spans 14 residues. The chain's CDR3 is CAISEPNDGYGYTF. The DNA of the CDR3 is TGTGCCATCAGTGAACCAAACGACGGATATGGCTACACCTTC.

J is TRBJ2-1 and V is TRBV4-2; D is ambiguous. From germline, CDR1 is LGHNA and CDR2 YNFKEQ. V dropped 0 bases and J dropped 2 bases, with 8 bases sitting between them. CDR3 length: 15 amino acids. CDR3 DNA sequence: TGTGCCAGCAGCCAAGATTTTGCTGCCTACAATGAGCAGTTCTTC. It translates to CASSQDFAAYNEQFF.

The CDR3 DNA reads as TGCGCCAGCAGCCAAGAAGGAGAGGAAAAAGGCTACACCTTC. It is translated as CASSQEGEEKGYTF. This chain links TRBV4-1 with TRBJ1-2; no reliable D call. From germline, CDR1 is MGHRA and CDR2 YSYEKL. V shed 0 bases and J shed 8 bases, with 13 bases lying between them. The CDR3 loop spans 14 amino acids.

This clonotype has more than one count but fewer than ten. The V and J genes are TRBV7-9 and TRBJ2-7; D remains unclear. The V gene's germline CDR1 is SEHNR and CDR2 FQNEAQ (reference sequence). The CDR3 contains 12 residues. Trimming removed 5 bases from V and 5 bases from J, with 10 bases in between. The CDR3 loop reads CASSVYNDEQYF. The CDR3 bases are TGTGCCAGCAGCGTATACAATGACGAGCAGTACTTC.

The rearrangement joins TRBV12-3 or TRBV12-4 to TRBJ1-1; unclear D gene. This CDR3 has 13 amino acids. V lost 6 bases to trimming and J lost 7 bases, with 15 bases between them. CDR3 in DNA: TGTGCCAGCAGCCTCAGGAGGCGGGATGAAGCTTTCTTT. It is translated as CASSLRRRDEAFF.

Comments on this clonotype: A read error may account for a junction end that differs from germline. J is TRBJ2-1 and V is TRBV4-2, with a tentative D call TRBD2 (6 bases). CDR1 is LGHNA, CDR2 YNFKEQ, per germline. CDR3 length equals 19 residues. This CDR3 is CASSQDRGGRGGNHNGQFF. CDR3 DNA: TGTGCCAGCAGCCAAGATCGAGGCGGGCGGGGAGGTAATCACAATGGGCAGTTCTTC.

Only a few counts were recorded for this clonotype. This chain connects TRBV4-1 to TRBJ2-1; unclear D gene. The CDR3 totals 11 residues. Trimming removed 3 bases at V and 7 bases at J, with 4 bases between. Germline V gene sequence: CDR1 MGHRA, CDR2 YSYEKL. CDR3 coding DNA: TGCGCCAGCAGCCACGGAAATGAGCAGTTCTTC. It is translated as CASSHGNEQFF.

The chain is built from TRBV20-1 and TRBJ2-7, with D perhaps matching TRBD2 (5 bases). The CDR3 totals 14 residues. The germline V and J ends were trimmed by 6 bases and 2 bases, with 17 bases remaining between them. The V gene's germline CDR1 is DFQATT and CDR2 SNEGSKA (reference sequence). The CDR3 nucleotides read TGCAGTGCACACCATGGCGGGCAAACCTACGAGCAGTACTTC. As protein: CSAHHGGQTYEQYF.

A remark on this clonotype: A read error may explain this, as a much larger clone is one base away. The gene calls are TRBV14 and TRBJ1-2; a possible D gene is TRBD1 (6 bases). The V end lost 4 bases, the J end lost 5 bases, and 20 bases lay between the germline ends. The CDR3 length is 16 residues. Germline V lookup: CDR1 SGHDN, CDR2 FVKESK. The CDR3 region has the DNA TGTGCCAGCAGCCGAGATGGCACAGGGTCTGGGTATGGCTACACCTTC. Encoded protein: CASSRDGTGSGYGYTF. The full variable domain, its missing parts supplied by reference TRBV14 and TRBJ1-2, is EAGVTQFPSHSVIEKGQTVTLRCDPISGHDNLYWYRRVMGKEIKFLLHFVKESKQDESGMPNNRFLAERTGGTYSTLKVQPAELEDSGVYFCASSRDGTGSGYGYTFGSGTRLTVV.

The rearrangement joins TRBV7-9 to TRBJ2-7; 8 nucleotides line up with TRBD1. Germline V gene data show CDR1 as SEHNR and CDR2 as FQNEAQ (reference sequence). After removal of 5 bases from V and 4 bases from J, the junction contained 7 bases not matched to a gene. The CDR3 loop spans 14 amino acids. CDR3 nucleotide sequence: TGTGCCAGCAGCGCCAGGGACAGGTTTTACGAGCAGTACTTC. This gives the protein CASSARDRFYEQYF.

The rearrangement joins TRBV5-1 to TRBJ1-1, with TRBD1 matching over 7 bases. Per germline, CDR1 SGHRS and CDR2 YFSETQ. Losses at the gene ends were 3 bases for V and 7 bases for J; bases not matched to a gene: 6. This CDR3 region has 13 residues. CDR3 sequence reads: CASSWTTGSEAFF. DNA of the CDR3: TGCGCCAGCAGCTGGACGACAGGGAGTGAAGCTTTCTTT.

This clonotype was observed a handful of times. The chain is built from TRBV20-1 and TRBJ1-5; possibly TRBD1 for D (5 bases). V dropped 6 bases and J dropped 1 base, with 13 bases sitting between them. The CDR3 spans 14 residues. Germline V gene sequence: CDR1 DFQATT, CDR2 SNEGSKA (reference sequence). CDR3 in amino acids: CSATLRDSNQPQHF. The CDR3 nucleotides are TGCAGTGCGACCCTCAGGGACAGCAATCAGCCCCAGCATTTT.

The DNA for the CDR3 is TGTGCCAGCAGACTGACGTATAGCAATCAGCCCCAGCATTTT. This codes for CASRLTYSNQPQHF. The chain carries TRBV6-2 or TRBV6-3 and TRBJ1-5; D ambiguous. From germline, CDR1 is MNHEY and CDR2 SVGEGT. This CDR3 is 14 amino acids long. The V and J ends lost 6 bases and 0 bases respectively, with 9 bases between them.

The V gene is TRBV15, the J gene TRBJ1-2; no definite D call. CDR3 size: 12 residues. The V gene lost 0 bases and the J gene lost 7 bases, with 6 bases spanning the gap. The germline V gene has CDR1 LNHNV and CDR2 YYDKDF (reference sequence). CDR3 loop: CATSRDRAGYTF. For the CDR3, the DNA is TGTGCCACCAGCAGAGATCGGGCTGGCTACACCTTC.

J is TRBJ2-3 and V is TRBV7-2, with 10 bases aligning to TRBD2. V trimming: 3 bases; J trimming: 4 bases; junction bases outside the gene matches: 7. The CDR3 totals 16 residues. Germline assignment: CDR1 SGHTA and CDR2 FQGNSA. The CDR3 here is CASSFRAGGRADTQYF. The CDR3 nucleotides read TGTGCCAGCAGCTTTAGAGCGGGGGGGCGGGCAGATACGCAGTATTTT. The full variable domain, completed using reference TRBV7-2 and TRBJ2-3, is GAGVSQSPSNKVTEKGKDVELRCDPISGHTALYWYRQSLGQGLEFLIYFQGNSAPDKSGLPSDRFSAERTGGSVSTLTIQRTQQEDSAVYLCASSFRAGGRADTQYFGPGTRLTVL.